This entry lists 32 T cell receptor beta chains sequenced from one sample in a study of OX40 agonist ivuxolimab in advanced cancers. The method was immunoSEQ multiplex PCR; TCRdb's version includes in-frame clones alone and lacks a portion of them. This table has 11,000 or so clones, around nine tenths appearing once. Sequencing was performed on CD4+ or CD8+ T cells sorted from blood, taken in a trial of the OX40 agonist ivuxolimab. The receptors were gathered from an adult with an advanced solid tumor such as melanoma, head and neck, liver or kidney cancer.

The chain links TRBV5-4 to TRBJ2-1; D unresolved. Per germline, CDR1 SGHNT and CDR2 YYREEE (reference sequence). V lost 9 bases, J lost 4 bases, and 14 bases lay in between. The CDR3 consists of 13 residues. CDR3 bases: TGTGCCACCTGGGAAGGCAAATACAATGAGCAGTTCTTC. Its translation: CATWEGKYNEQFF.

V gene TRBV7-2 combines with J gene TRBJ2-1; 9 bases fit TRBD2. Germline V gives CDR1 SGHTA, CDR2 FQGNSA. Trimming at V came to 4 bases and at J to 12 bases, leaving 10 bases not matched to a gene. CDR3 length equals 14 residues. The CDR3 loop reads CASSYLAGVGGQFF. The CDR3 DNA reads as TGTGCCAGCAGCTACTTAGCGGGAGTAGGAGGGCAGTTCTTC.

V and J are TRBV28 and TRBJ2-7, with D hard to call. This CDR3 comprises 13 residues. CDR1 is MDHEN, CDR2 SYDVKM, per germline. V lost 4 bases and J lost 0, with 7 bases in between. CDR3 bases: TGTGCCAGCAGTTCCGCCTTCTCCTACGAGCAGTACTTC. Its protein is CASSSAFSYEQYF.

CDR3 amino acids: CASSQDRDSVRGVYGYTF. The CDR3 nucleotides read TGTGCCAGCAGCCAAGACCGGGACAGCGTTCGTGGCGTCTATGGCTACACCTTC. This rearrangement joins TRBV4-2 to TRBJ1-2; 7 nucleotides line up with TRBD1. Germline CDR1 reads LGHNA; CDR2 reads YNFKEQ. The J segment lost 4 bases and the V segment lost 0 bases, leaving 14 bases of the junction unmatched. The CDR3 extends over 18 amino acids.

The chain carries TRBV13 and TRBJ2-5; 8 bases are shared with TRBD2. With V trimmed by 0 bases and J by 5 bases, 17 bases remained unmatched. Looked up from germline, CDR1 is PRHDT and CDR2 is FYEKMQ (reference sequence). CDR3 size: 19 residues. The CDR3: CASSLGLGGAAASGETQYF. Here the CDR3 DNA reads TGTGCCAGCAGCTTAGGCCTCGGGGGGGCGGCCGCCAGCGGGGAGACCCAGTACTTC.

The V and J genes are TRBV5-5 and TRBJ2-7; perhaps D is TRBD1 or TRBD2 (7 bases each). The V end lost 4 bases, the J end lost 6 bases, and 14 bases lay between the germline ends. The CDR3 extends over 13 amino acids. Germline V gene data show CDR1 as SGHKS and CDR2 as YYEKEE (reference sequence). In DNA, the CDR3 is TGTGCCAGCAGCAGTAGCAGGGGGGGCGAGCAGTACTTC. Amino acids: CASSSSRGGEQYF.

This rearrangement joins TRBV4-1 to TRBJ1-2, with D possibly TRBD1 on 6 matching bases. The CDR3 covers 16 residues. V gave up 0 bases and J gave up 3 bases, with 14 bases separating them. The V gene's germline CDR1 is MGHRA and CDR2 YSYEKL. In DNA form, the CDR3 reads TGCGCCAGCAGCCAAGATTGGGCCAGGGGCGACTATGGCTACACCTTC. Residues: CASSQDWARGDYGYTF.

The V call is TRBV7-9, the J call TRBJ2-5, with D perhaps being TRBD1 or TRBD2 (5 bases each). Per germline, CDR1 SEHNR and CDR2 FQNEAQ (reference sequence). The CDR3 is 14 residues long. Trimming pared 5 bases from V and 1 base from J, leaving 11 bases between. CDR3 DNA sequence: TGTGCCAGCAGCCTGGGACGGGCCCAAGAGACCCAGTACTTC. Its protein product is CASSLGRAQETQYF.

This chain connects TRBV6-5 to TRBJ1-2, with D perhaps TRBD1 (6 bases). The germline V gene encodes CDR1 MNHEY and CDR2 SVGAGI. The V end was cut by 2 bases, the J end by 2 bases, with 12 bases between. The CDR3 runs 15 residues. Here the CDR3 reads CASSYNGQGNYGYTF. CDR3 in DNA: TGTGCCAGCAGTTACAATGGTCAGGGGAACTATGGCTACACCTTC.

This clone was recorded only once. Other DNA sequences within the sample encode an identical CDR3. This CDR3 is CASSLGQGAYEQYF. The CDR3 coding sequence is TGTGCTAGTAGCTTGGGGCAGGGGGCCTACGAGCAGTACTTC. The rearrangement links TRBV7-7 to TRBJ2-7; 7 bases map to TRBD1. The CDR3 covers 14 residues. The V gene's germline CDR1 is SSHAT and CDR2 FNYEAQ (reference sequence).

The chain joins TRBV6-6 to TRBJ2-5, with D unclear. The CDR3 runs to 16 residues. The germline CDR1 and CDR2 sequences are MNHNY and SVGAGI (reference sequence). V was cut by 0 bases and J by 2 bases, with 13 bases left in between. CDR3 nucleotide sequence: TGTGCCAGCAGTTACTCGATAGGCATCGAACAAGAGACCCAGTACTTC. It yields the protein CASSYSIGIEQETQYF.

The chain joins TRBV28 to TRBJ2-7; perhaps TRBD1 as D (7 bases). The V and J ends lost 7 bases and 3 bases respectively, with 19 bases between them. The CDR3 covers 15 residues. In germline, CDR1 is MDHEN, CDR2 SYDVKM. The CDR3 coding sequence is TGTGCCAGCACGGGGGTCGACAGGGTGGACTACGAGCAGTACTTC. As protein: CASTGVDRVDYEQYF.

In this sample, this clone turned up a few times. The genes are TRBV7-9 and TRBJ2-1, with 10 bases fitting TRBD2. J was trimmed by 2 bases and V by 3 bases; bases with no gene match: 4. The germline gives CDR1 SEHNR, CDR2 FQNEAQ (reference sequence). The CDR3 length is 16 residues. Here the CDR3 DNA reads TGTGCCAGCAGCTTCCCCACTAGCGGGGCCTACAATGAGCAGTTCTTC. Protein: CASSFPTSGAYNEQFF.

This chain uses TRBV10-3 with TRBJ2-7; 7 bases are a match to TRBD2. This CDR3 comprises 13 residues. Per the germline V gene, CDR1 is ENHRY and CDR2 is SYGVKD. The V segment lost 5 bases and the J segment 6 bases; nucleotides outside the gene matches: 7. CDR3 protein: CAISTGTIFEQYF. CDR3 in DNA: TGTGCCATCAGTACCGGGACTATCTTCGAGCAGTACTTC.

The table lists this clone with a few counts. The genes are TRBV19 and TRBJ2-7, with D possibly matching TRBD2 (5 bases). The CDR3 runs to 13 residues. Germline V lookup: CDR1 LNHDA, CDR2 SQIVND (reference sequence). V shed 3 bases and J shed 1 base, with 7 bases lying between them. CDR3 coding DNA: TGTGCCAGTAGTATGCGGACTTCCTACGAGCAGTACTTC. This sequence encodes CASSMRTSYEQYF. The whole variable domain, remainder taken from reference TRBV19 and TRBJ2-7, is DGGITQSPKYLFRKEGQNVTLSCEQNLNHDAMYWYRQDPGQGLRLIYYSQIVNDFQKGDIAEGYSVSREKKESFPLTVTSAQKNPTAFYLCASSMRTSYEQYFGPGTRLTVT.

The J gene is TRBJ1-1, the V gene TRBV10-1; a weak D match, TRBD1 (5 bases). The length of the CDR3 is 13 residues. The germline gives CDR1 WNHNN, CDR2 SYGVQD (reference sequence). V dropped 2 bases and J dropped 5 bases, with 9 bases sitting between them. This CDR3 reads CASSEGARTEAFF. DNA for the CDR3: TGCGCCAGCAGTGAGGGGGCGCGTACTGAAGCTTTCTTT.

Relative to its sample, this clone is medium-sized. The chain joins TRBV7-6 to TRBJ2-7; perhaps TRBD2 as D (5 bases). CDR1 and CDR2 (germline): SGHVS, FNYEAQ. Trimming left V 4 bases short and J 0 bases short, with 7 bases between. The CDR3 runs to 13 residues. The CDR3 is CASSSGISYEQYF. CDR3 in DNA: TGTGCCAGCAGCTCCGGGATCTCCTACGAGCAGTACTTC. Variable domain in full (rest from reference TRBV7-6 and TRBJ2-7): GAGVSQSPRYKVTKRGQDVALRCDPISGHVSLYWYRQALGQGPEFLTYFNYEAQQDKSGLPNDRFSAERPEGSISTLTIQRTEQRDSAMYRCASSSGISYEQYFGPGTRLTVT.

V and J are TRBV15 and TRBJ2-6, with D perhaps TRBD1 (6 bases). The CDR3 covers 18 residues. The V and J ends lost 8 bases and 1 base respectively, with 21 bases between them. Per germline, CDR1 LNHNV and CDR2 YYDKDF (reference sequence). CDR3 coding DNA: TGTGCCACCTGTCCTCTCAGGGGCCTGAGGTCTGGGGCCAACGTCCTGACTTTC. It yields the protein CATCPLRGLRSGANVLTF. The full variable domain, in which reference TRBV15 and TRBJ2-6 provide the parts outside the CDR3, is DAMVIQNPRYQVTQFGKPVTLSCSQTLNHNVMYWYQQKSSQAPKLLFHYYDKDFNNEADTPDNFQSRRPNTSFCFLDIRSPGLGDTAMYLCATCPLRGLRSGANVLTFGAGSRLTVL.

The CDR3 bases are TGCGCCAGCAGTGAGTATCTTGGAAGCGAGCAGTACTTC. Translated, it gives CASSEYLGSEQYF. The chain has TRBV10-1 and TRBJ2-7; D is unclear. The CDR3 spans 13 residues. Trimming shortened V by 1 base and J by 6 bases, and 10 bases separated the two germline ends. CDR1 and CDR2 (germline): WNHNN, SYGVQD (reference sequence).

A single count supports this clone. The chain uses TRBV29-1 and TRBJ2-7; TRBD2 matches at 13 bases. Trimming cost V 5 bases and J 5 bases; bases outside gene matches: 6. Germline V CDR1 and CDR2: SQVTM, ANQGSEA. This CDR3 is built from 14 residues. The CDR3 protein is CSVIGLAGVNEQYF. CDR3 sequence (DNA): TGCAGCGTTATCGGACTAGCGGGAGTCAACGAGCAGTACTTC.

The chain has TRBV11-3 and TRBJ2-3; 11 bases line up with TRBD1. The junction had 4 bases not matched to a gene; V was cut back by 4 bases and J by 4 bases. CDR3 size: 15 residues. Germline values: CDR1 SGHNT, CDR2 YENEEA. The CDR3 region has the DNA TGTGCCAGCAGCTCCCGGACAGGGGGCCCAGATACGCAGTATTTT. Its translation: CASSSRTGGPDTQYF.

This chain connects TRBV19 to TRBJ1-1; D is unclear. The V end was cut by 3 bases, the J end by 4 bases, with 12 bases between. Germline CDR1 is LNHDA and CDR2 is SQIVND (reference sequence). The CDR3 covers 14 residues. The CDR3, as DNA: TGTGCCAGTAGTATTGCAGGTCCGCCCACTGAAGCTTTCTTT. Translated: CASSIAGPPTEAFF.

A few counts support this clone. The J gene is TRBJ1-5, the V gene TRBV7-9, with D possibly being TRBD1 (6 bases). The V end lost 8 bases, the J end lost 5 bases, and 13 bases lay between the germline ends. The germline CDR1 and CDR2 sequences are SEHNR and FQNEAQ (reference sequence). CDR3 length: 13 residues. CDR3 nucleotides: TGTGCCAGCGTAGGGGGTGCTGATCAGCCCCAGCATTTT. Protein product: CASVGGADQPQHF.

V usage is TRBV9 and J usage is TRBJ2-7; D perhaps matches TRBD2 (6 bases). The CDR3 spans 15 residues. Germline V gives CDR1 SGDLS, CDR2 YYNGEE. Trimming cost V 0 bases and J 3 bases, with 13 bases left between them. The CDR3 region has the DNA TGTGCCAGCAGCGTAGGAGGAGGGGTTAACTACGAGCAGTACTTC. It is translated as CASSVGGGVNYEQYF.

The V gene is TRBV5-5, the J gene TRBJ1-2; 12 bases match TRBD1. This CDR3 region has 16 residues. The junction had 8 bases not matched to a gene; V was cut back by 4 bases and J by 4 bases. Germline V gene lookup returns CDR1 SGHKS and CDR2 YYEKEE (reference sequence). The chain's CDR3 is CASSTGTGGATYGYTF. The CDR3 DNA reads TGTGCCAGCAGCACCGGGACAGGGGGCGCAACCTATGGCTACACCTTC. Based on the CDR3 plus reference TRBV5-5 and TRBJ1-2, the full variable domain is DAGVTQSPTHLIKTRGQQVTLRCSPISGHKSVSWYQQVLGQGPQFIFQYYEKEERGRGNFPDRFSARQFPNYSSELNVNALLLGDSALYLCASSTGTGGATYGYTFGSGTRLTVV.

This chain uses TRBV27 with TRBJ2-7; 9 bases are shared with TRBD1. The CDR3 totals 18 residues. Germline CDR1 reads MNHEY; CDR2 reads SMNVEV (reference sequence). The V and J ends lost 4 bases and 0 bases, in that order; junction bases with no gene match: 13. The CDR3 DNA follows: TGTGCCAGCAGTTACCGACAGGGGGGATCCCATAGCTCCTACGAGCAGTACTTC. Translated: CASSYRQGGSHSSYEQYF.

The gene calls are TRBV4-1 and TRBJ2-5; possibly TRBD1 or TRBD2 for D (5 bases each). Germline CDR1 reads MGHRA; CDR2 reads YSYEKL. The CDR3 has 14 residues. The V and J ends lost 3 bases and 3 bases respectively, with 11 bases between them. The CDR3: CASSQNGGKETQYF. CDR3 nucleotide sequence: TGCGCCAGCAGCCAGAATGGGGGAAAAGAGACCCAGTACTTC.

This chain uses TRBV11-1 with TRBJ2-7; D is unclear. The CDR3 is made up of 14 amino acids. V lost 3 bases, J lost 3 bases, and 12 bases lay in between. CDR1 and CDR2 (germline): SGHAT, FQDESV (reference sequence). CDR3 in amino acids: CASSFGGNLYEQYF. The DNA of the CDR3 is TGTGCCAGCAGCTTTGGTGGGAACCTCTACGAGCAGTACTTC.

The CDR3 spells CASTYIIQETQYF. In DNA form, the CDR3 reads TGTGCCAGCACTTATATCATCCAAGAGACCCAGTACTTC. The chain has TRBV2 and TRBJ2-5; D is undetermined. V was clipped by 7 bases and J by 1 base, with 10 bases between them. Germline V gene sequence: CDR1 SNHLY, CDR2 FYNNEI. This CDR3 has 13 residues.

The CDR3 nucleotides read TGTGCCAGCAGCATTTGGACTAGCGGGAGGATTGAGCAGTTCTTC. Translated: CASSIWTSGRIEQFF. V and J are TRBV7-9 and TRBJ2-1; 14 positions match TRBD2. J lost 9 bases, V lost 5 bases, and 6 bases had no gene match. CDR1 and CDR2 from the germline V gene are SEHNR and FQNEAQ (reference sequence). The CDR3 has 15 residues.

The CDR3 loop reads CASSPGAANTEAFF. Here the CDR3 DNA reads TGTGCCAGCAGCCCCGGGGCGGCGAACACTGAAGCTTTCTTT. The chain employs TRBV7-9 and TRBJ1-1; TRBD1 might be the D (5 bases). V lost 5 bases, J lost 1 base, and 11 bases lay in between. Germline CDR1 and CDR2: SEHNR and FQNEAQ (reference sequence). CDR3 length equals 14 residues.

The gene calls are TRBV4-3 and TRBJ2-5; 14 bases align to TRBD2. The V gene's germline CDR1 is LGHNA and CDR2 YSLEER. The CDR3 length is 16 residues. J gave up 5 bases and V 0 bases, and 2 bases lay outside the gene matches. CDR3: CASSQEGLAGDETQYF. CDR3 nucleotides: TGCGCCAGCAGCCAAGAGGGACTAGCGGGAGATGAGACCCAGTACTTC.